The present T cell receptor beta chain was sequenced within a study of blood T cell repertoires in COVID-19. V gave up 4 bases and J gave up 0 bases, with 14 bases separating them. Germline V gene lookup returns CDR1 SGHRS and CDR2 YFSETQ. The CDR3 has 15 residues. The assay was immunoSEQ multiplex PCR, and TCRdb's table has in-frame clones only and misses some. The table includes approximately 250,000 clones, 70% to 90% detected once. Specimen: peripheral blood. This sequence joins TRBV5-1 and TRBJ2-7; tentatively, D is TRBD1 (6 bases). The origin of this receptor is a man in his sixties who had recovered from COVID-19. As DNA, the CDR3 is TGCGCCAGCAGCCCGACGACAGGAAGCTCCTACGAGCAGTACTTC. This gives the protein CASSPTTGSSYEQYF.